Listed here are 21 T cell receptor beta chains from one sample, sequenced in a study of molecular identifiers for immune sequencing clone quantification (dated by TCRdb to between 2018 and 2020). The library was produced with PCR. The listed sequencing device is NextSeq 500. The public reads were reprocessed in TCRdb via fastp at Q25 and MiXCR, keeping in-frame beta chains. Rows with one shared CDR3 protein collapse into an entry with the most common genes and DNA. The sample table lists about 100,000 distinct CDR3 sequences, approximately 40% of them with a count of one. Together, the top ten hold around 4% of the sample. The sequenced sample consisted of naive CD8+ T cells from blood, with Jurkat cell RNA spiked in. Taken with the paper, the label for cell subset or site translates to: FACS-sorted CD8+CD4-CCR7+CD45RA+ naive T cells. The receptors derive from a human donor in good health. Some libraries in this study had Jurkat cell RNA spiked in.

The chain couples TRBV5-6 to TRBJ1-6; D ambiguous. Germline values: CDR1 SGHDT, CDR2 YYEEEE. V dropped 1 base and J dropped 7 bases, with 6 bases sitting between them. This CDR3 region has 13 residues. CDR3 sequence (DNA): TGTGCCAGCAGCTTGTCAAGAAATTCACCCCTCCACTTT. This translates into CASSLSRNSPLHF.

The CDR3 protein is CATSDWDNEQYF. CDR3 DNA: TGTGCCACCAGTGATTGGGACAACGAGCAGTACTTC. The rearrangement uses TRBV24-1 and TRBJ2-7, with D possibly TRBD1 on 6 matching bases. The CDR3 covers 12 residues. In germline, CDR1 is KGHDR, CDR2 SFDVKD. V lost 2 bases and J lost 5, with 6 bases in between.

This clonotype was observed a single time. Mismatch with germline at one junction end may stem from a read error. CDR3 amino acids: CASGLALKGDSPLHF. As DNA, the CDR3 is TGTGCCAGCGGCTTGGCGCTCAAGGGAGACTCACCCCTCCACTTT. This sequence joins TRBV7-9 and TRBJ1-6; D not resolved. The CDR3 length is 15 residues. CDR1 is SEHNR and CDR2 is FQNEAQ in the germline V gene (reference sequence).

The chain is built from TRBV4-3 and TRBJ2-3; 7 bases agree with TRBD1. J was trimmed by 3 bases and V by 1 base; bases with no gene match: 1. The CDR3 has 14 residues. Germline V gene data show CDR1 as LGHNA and CDR2 as YSLEER. The CDR3 DNA sequence: TGCGCCAGCAGCCAAGCGGGACAGACAGATACGCAGTATTTT. Translation gives CASSQAGQTDTQYF.

This clonotype was seen only once. The rearrangement joins TRBV7-9 to TRBJ2-7; D is undetermined. The length of the CDR3 is 16 residues. V was cut by 5 bases and J by 6 bases, with 23 bases left in between. Germline assignment: CDR1 SEHNR and CDR2 FQNEAQ (reference sequence). CDR3 loop: CASSDPPRPHPGEQYF. DNA of the CDR3: TGTGCCAGCAGCGACCCCCCGCGACCCCATCCGGGCGAGCAGTACTTC.

The chain joins TRBV6-5 to TRBJ1-2; D is unresolved. Trimming stripped 7 bases from V and 2 bases from J, with 26 bases between. Germline CDR1 MNHEY, CDR2 SVGAGI. The CDR3 is 18 residues long. The CDR3 sequence is CASKALPDAITLNYGYTF. CDR3 sequence (DNA): TGTGCCAGCAAAGCCCTCCCGGACGCAATAACACTAAACTATGGCTACACCTTC.

Details on this clonotype: A much larger clonotype is one base distant, so this may be a read error. The chain combines TRBV4-3 with TRBJ2-3; D gene unclear. TRBJ1-5 matches the DNA end more closely, so the J call is doubtful. CDR3 length equals 14 residues. The germline gives CDR1 LGHNA, CDR2 YSLEER. The CDR3: CASSPGRSTDTQHF. The CDR3 coding sequence is TGCGCCAGCAGCCCGGGGAGGAGCACAGATACGCAGCATTTT.

This clonotype came up many times. The genes are TRBV29-1 and TRBJ2-3; weak D call: TRBD1 (5 bases). V was clipped by 4 bases and J by 0 bases, with 5 bases between them. Looked up from germline, CDR1 is SQVTM and CDR2 is ANQGSEA. The CDR3 has 12 residues. CDR3 sequence: CSVGQSTDTQYF. In nucleotides, the CDR3 is TGCAGCGTTGGACAGAGCACAGATACGCAGTATTTT.

A note on this clonotype: A much larger clone differs by one base, so this may be a read error. The V and J genes are TRBV7-2 and TRBJ2-5; D possibly corresponds to TRBD1 (6 bases). CDR3 length: 17 residues. The V and J ends lost 1 base and 5 bases respectively, with 20 bases between them. CDR1 is SGHTA and CDR2 is FQGNSA in the germline V gene. Here the CDR3 reads CASSLVPLTGLLETQYF. In DNA form, the CDR3 reads TGTGCCAGCAGCTTAGTTCCCCTTACAGGGTTATTGGAGACCCAGTACTTC.

This clonotype was picked up many times. This chain joins TRBV13 and TRBJ1-1; possibly TRBD1 for D (5 bases). This CDR3 region has 12 residues. CDR1 PRHDT and CDR2 FYEKMQ come from the germline V gene (reference sequence). V was clipped by 5 bases and J by 6 bases, with 10 bases between them. The CDR3 sequence: CASSPGPPEAFF. The CDR3 DNA follows: TGTGCCAGCAGCCCGGGGCCCCCTGAAGCTTTCTTT.

As for this clonotype: A much larger clone lies one base from this, so it may be a read error. The DNA for the CDR3 is TGTGCCAGCAGCTGGGGGCAAGCCCCCGCTGGGGATACGCAGTATTTT. Translating it yields CASSWGQAPAGDTQYF. The chain recombines TRBV7-8 with TRBJ2-3, with D perhaps TRBD1 (6 bases). V lost 4 bases and J 6 bases, leaving 20 bases between the germline ends. The CDR3 is 16 amino acids. Per germline, CDR1 SGHVS and CDR2 FQNEAQ.

The J gene is TRBJ2-2, the V gene TRBV27; no reliable D call. The ends were cut back, 8 bases at V and 2 bases at J, with 6 bases in the middle. This CDR3 spans 12 amino acids. CDR1 and CDR2 from the germline V gene are MNHEY and SMNVEV (reference sequence). The CDR3 spells CASRENTGELFF. The CDR3 region has the DNA TGTGCCAGCCGAGAAAACACCGGGGAGCTGTTTTTT.

The count of this clonotype is one. The chain combines TRBV6-6 with TRBJ2-5; the D is unclear. The CDR3 extends over 11 amino acids. The germline V gene has CDR1 MNHNY and CDR2 SVGAGI (reference sequence). Trimming stripped 2 bases from V and 5 bases from J, with 3 bases between. The CDR3: CASSYEETQYF. The CDR3 region has the DNA TGTGCCAGCAGTTACGAGGAGACCCAGTACTTC.

V is TRBV6-5 and J is TRBJ2-4; the D gene is possibly TRBD2 (6 bases). V lost 6 bases and J lost 7, with 13 bases in between. CDR3 length: 13 amino acids. Germline assignment: CDR1 MNHEY and CDR2 SVGAGI. CDR3 loop: CASSPGDHNIQYF. CDR3 DNA sequence: TGTGCCAGCAGCCCGGGGGACCATAACATTCAGTACTTC.

About this clonotype itself: A read error may account for a junction end that differs from germline. This chain links TRBV7-3 with TRBJ2-1; 10 positions agree with TRBD2. CDR3 size: 15 residues. Germline V CDR1 and CDR2: SGHTA, FQGTGA. CDR3 residues: CASSSLAGGVNEQVF. The DNA of the CDR3 is TGTGCCAGCAGCTCCTTAGCGGGAGGAGTCAATGAGCAGGTCTTC.

V gene TRBV28 combines with J gene TRBJ2-7; D remains ambiguous. The V gene lost 5 bases and the J gene lost 2 bases, with 13 bases spanning the gap. This CDR3 spans 14 amino acids. Germline V gene lookup returns CDR1 MDHEN and CDR2 SYDVKM. This chain's CDR3 is CASSILQHPYEQYF. CDR3 in DNA: TGTGCCAGCAGTATCCTGCAGCACCCCTACGAGCAGTACTTC.

The chain couples TRBV6-2 or TRBV6-3 to TRBJ2-3; D gene uncertain. This CDR3 spans 14 amino acids. V lost 2 bases and J lost 6, with 12 bases in between. Germline values: CDR1 MNHEY, CDR2 SVGEGT. CDR3 nucleotide sequence: TGTGCCAGCAGTTACCTTGCCCTAGGGGATACGCAGTATTTT. Protein sequence: CASSYLALGDTQYF.

Remarks on this clonotype: A single base separates this from a much larger clone, so it may be a read error. The chain employs TRBV20-1 and TRBJ2-3, with 7 positions matching TRBD2. Losses at the gene ends were 5 bases for V and 0 bases for J; bases not matched to a gene: 8. The germline gives CDR1 DFQATT, CDR2 SNEGSKA (reference sequence). The CDR3 sequence is 15 residues long. The CDR3 reads CSADRSLASTDTQYF. CDR3 in DNA: TGCAGTGCTGATAGGTCACTAGCGAGCACAGATACGCAGTATTTT.

In regard to this clonotype: Given a much more abundant clone one base away, this may be a read error. V is TRBV29-1 and J is TRBJ2-7; the match to TRBD2 covers 13 bases. Germline V gene data show CDR1 as SQVTM and CDR2 as ANQGSEA. This CDR3 has 15 amino acids. With 0 bases clipped from V and 6 bases from J, the junction kept 5 bases outside the gene matches. The CDR3 reads CSVEEGTSGIFEQYF. CDR3 sequence (DNA): TGCAGCGTTGAAGAAGGGACTAGCGGGATATTCGAGCAGTACTTC.

This clonotype was detected ten times or more. This sequence joins TRBV7-2 and TRBJ2-1; 9 nucleotides line up with TRBD2. The CDR3 loop spans 15 amino acids. Germline V CDR1 and CDR2: SGHTA, FQGNSA. V was clipped by 4 bases and J by 4 bases; unmatched bases: 5. CDR3 region: CASSYTSGPYNEQFF. The CDR3 DNA sequence: TGTGCCAGCAGCTATACTAGCGGGCCTTACAATGAGCAGTTCTTC.

This clonotype was seen more than once but under ten times. One end of the junction is discordant with germline, which a read error may explain. The genes are TRBV5-1 and TRBJ2-1; possibly TRBD1 or TRBD2 for D (5 bases each). Per germline, CDR1 SGHRS and CDR2 YFSETQ. The CDR3 is 12 residues long. The CDR3 sequence: CASNLRGNEQFF. The CDR3 nucleotides are TGCGCCAGCAACTTGAGGGGTAATGAGCAGTTCTTC.